This is a list of T cell receptor beta chains from one sample in a study of a mutant IDH1 vaccine in newly diagnosed glioma. Method: immunoSEQ multiplex PCR; TCRdb's copy keeps in-frame clones and lacks some. The sample records 70,000 to 100,000 clones, approximately 80% being singletons. The sequences come from PBMCs, collected from a glioma patient treated with radiotherapy, temozolomide or both. The receptors were sampled from a man in his forties with glioma. Some clones in this sample may be carry-over from other donors' samples. Each CDR3 is given with its conserved first and last residue. The order of the fields is D gene, V gene, J gene, clone size, CDR3 protein, CDR3 DNA. A D gene is named only where the DNA matches it firmly. Expanded clones get a size class; other rows say once, few or many, or leave the size out.

NA,TRBV5-4,TRBJ1-1,NA,CASSSTASVLTEAFF,TGTGCCAGCAGCTCAACAGCTTCGGTTTTGACTGAAGCTTTCTTT
TRBD1,TRBV7-8,TRBJ1-6,once,CASSLDPGTGRSPLHF,TGTGCCAGCAGCTTAGACCCCGGGACAGGGAGATCACCCCTCCACTTT
TRBD1,TRBV5-1,TRBJ2-7,once,CASTRGIAGTGTDEQYF,TGCGCCAGCACCCGGGGGATAGCCGGGACAGGGACCGACGAGCAGTACTTC
NA,TRBV6-6,TRBJ1-1,few,CASKEIMNTEAFF,TGTGCCAGCAAGGAGATCATGAACACTGAAGCTTTCTTT
TRBD1,TRBV18,TRBJ1-5,NA,CASSPRTGDQPQHF,TGTGCCAGCTCACCAAGGACAGGGGATCAGCCCCAGCATTTT
NA,TRBV6-6,TRBJ1-6,once,CASSTRPNSPLHF,TGTGCCAGCAGTACCCGCCCTAATTCACCCCTCCACTTT
TRBD2,TRBV19,TRBJ2-5,few,CASSSGLAGGETQYF,TGTGCCAGTAGCAGCGGACTAGCGGGGGGAGAGACCCAGTACTTC
TRBD1,TRBV6-5,TRBJ1-4,NA,CASSRDGRGSEKLFF,TGTGCCAGCAGTCGAGATGGCAGGGGGAGTGAAAAACTGTTTTTT
NA,TRBV30,TRBJ1-1,NA,CAWRESGGTEAFF,TGTGCCTGGAGGGAGAGCGGGGGAACTGAAGCTTTCTTT
NA,TRBV19,TRBJ1-5,NA,CASRPGGAGTQPQHF,TGTGCCAGTAGACCCGGCGGGGCAGGGACTCAGCCCCAGCATTTT
TRBD2,TRBV4-1,TRBJ2-7,NA,CASSRSPSGEYYEQYF,TGCGCCAGCAGCCGCTCGCCTAGCGGGGAGTACTACGAGCAGTACTTC
NA,TRBV10-1,TRBJ1-6,few,CASSLDGNSPLHF,TGCGCCAGCAGTCTGGACGGTAATTCACCCCTCCACTTT
TRBD1,TRBV5-1,TRBJ2-7,NA,CASSLGPGQGAGEQYF,TGCGCCAGCAGCTTGGGTCCCGGACAGGGGGCGGGTGAGCAGTACTTC
NA,TRBV14,TRBJ2-2,medium-sized,CASSRLTGASGELFF,TGTGCCAGCAGCCGTTTGACGGGGGCGAGCGGGGAGCTGTTTTTT
NA,TRBV6-5,TRBJ1-4,once,CASSRGMGGEKLFF,TGTGCCAGCAGCCGGGGCATGGGGGGTGAAAAACTGTTTTTT
NA,TRBV25-1,TRBJ1-3,NA,CASSEFVGSGNTIYF,TGTGCCAGCAGTGAATTTGTCGGCTCTGGAAACACCATATATTTT
NA,TRBV13,TRBJ1-1,NA,CASSNSRVGTEAFF,TGTGCCAGCAGCAACTCAAGGGTAGGCACTGAAGCTTTCTTT
TRBD1,TRBV5-1,TRBJ1-5,NA,CASSLGTGGQGFQPQHF,TGCGCCAGCAGTCTTGGAACAGGGGGACAGGGATTCCAGCCCCAGCATTTT
NA,TRBV7-8,TRBJ1-2,NA,CASSSPLTGYGYTF,TGTGCCAGCAGCTCCCCTTTGACAGGCTATGGCTACACCTTC
NA,TRBV5-6,TRBJ1-1,NA,CASSLGGEAFF,TGTGCCAGCAGCTTGGGGGGTGAAGCTTTCTTT
NA,TRBV4-1,TRBJ2-7,NA,CASSQGGDTSYEQYF,TGCGCCAGCAGCCAAGGCGGGGACACTTCCTACGAGCAGTACTTC
TRBD1,TRBV27,TRBJ1-2,NA,CASSVRGRHYGYTF,TGTGCCAGCAGTGTCAGGGGGCGCCACTATGGCTACACCTTC
TRBD1,TRBV7-2,TRBJ1-1,NA,CASSPDRGRGTEAFF,TGTGCCAGCAGCCCTGACAGGGGGCGCGGAACTGAAGCTTTCTTT
NA,TRBV2,TRBJ1-2,NA,CASWVAYGYTF,TGTGCCAGCTGGGTGGCCTATGGCTACACCTTC
TRBD2,TRBV11-3,TRBJ2-7,few,CASSLEVREGQEQYF,TGTGCCAGCAGCTTAGAGGTCAGGGAGGGGCAGGAGCAGTACTTC
NA,TRBV9,TRBJ1-1,NA,CASSVGNDRAEAFF,TGTGCCAGCAGCGTAGGAAATGACAGAGCTGAAGCTTTCTTT
NA,TRBV27,TRBJ1-4,NA,CASSLRAGDGKLFF,TGTGCCAGCAGTTTGAGGGCGGGCGACGGGAAACTGTTTTTT
TRBD2,TRBV4-2,TRBJ2-7,once,CASSQYLAIAGGYEQYF,TGTGCCAGCAGCCAATACTTGGCGATAGCGGGGGGATACGAGCAGTACTTC
NA,TRBV18,TRBJ1-1,NA,CASSWDRRAEAFF,TGTGCCAGCTCTTGGGACCGCCGGGCTGAAGCTTTCTTT
NA,TRBV19,TRBJ1-1,NA,CASSIGRGNTEAFF,TGTGCCAGTAGTATCGGCAGGGGGAACACTGAAGCTTTCTTT
NA,TRBV6-5,TRBJ1-2,NA,CASSTSGTEYGYTF,TGTGCCAGCAGTACCTCCGGAACCGAGTATGGCTACACCTTC
NA,TRBV6-1,TRBJ2-5,NA,CASSEARGWETQYF,TGTGCCAGCAGTGAAGCGAGGGGGTGGGAGACCCAGTACTTC
NA,TRBV6-5,TRBJ1-5,NA,CASSSQAGSNQPQHF,TGTGCCAGCAGTTCCCAGGCTGGGTCAAATCAGCCCCAGCATTTT
TRBD2,TRBV29-1,TRBJ2-3,NA,CSYSWTSETDTQYF,TGCAGCTACTCTTGGACTAGCGAAACAGATACGCAGTATTTT
NA,TRBV15,TRBJ1-3,NA,CATSRDQGPGNTIYF,TGTGCCACCAGCAGAGACCAGGGACCTGGAAACACCATATATTTT
TRBD1,TRBV6-5,TRBJ2-7,NA,CASSFRDSYYEQYF,TGTGCCAGCAGTTTCCGGGACAGCTATTACGAGCAGTACTTC
NA,TRBV2,TRBJ1-2,NA,CASSITPDSGYGYTF,TGTGCCAGCAGTATTACCCCCGACTCGGGCTATGGCTACACCTTC
NA,TRBV4-1,TRBJ2-7,NA,CASSQVGGSNEQYF,TGCGCCAGCAGCCAAGTTGGAGGTTCCAACGAGCAGTACTTC
NA,TRBV5-1,TRBJ1-6,NA,CASSFTPPSGSNSPLHF,TGCGCCAGCAGCTTCACCCCTCCTTCGGGATCTAATTCACCCCTCCACTTT
TRBD2,TRBV2,TRBJ2-3,NA,CASKGTSGGNTQYF,TGTGCCAGCAAGGGGACTAGCGGGGGAAATACGCAGTATTTT
TRBD1,TRBV27,TRBJ2-7,NA,CASSSDRASEQYF,TGTGCCAGCAGTTCGGACAGGGCATCCGAGCAGTACTTC
NA,TRBV7-8,TRBJ1-2,NA,CASSFLSGGSNYGYTF,TGTGCCAGCAGCTTCTTGTCGGGAGGCTCCAACTATGGCTACACCTTC
TRBD1,TRBV13,TRBJ1-5,NA,CASSPGTVRPQHF,TGTGCCAGCAGCCCGGGGACAGTGCGGCCCCAGCATTTT
NA,TRBV4-1,TRBJ2-1,once,CASSQELGSAGDNEQFF,TGCGCCAGCAGCCAAGAGTTGGGGTCGGCCGGAGACAATGAGCAGTTCTTC
NA,TRBV5-6,TRBJ1-2,NA,CASSLKGSNYGYTF,TGTGCCAGCAGCTTGAAGGGGTCTAACTATGGCTACACCTTC
TRBD1,TRBV2,TRBJ2-5,NA,CASTVAAQGGGETQYF,TGTGCCAGCACGGTCGCCGCCCAAGGGGGCGGGGAGACCCAGTACTTC
TRBD1,TRBV5-4,TRBJ1-2,NA,CASSLARTGGGGYTF,TGTGCCAGCAGCTTGGCTCGTACAGGGGGTGGTGGCTACACCTTC
TRBD1,TRBV18,TRBJ2-5,NA,CASSRGQGIEETQYF,TGTGCCAGCTCACGGGGACAGGGCATTGAAGAGACCCAGTACTTC
NA,TRBV14,TRBJ2-7,NA,CASSQVYEQYF,TGTGCCAGCAGCCAAGTCTACGAGCAGTACTTC
NA,TRBV6-5,TRBJ1-2,NA,CASRHASTGNYGYTF,TGTGCCAGCAGGCACGCTTCAACAGGGAACTATGGCTACACCTTC
TRBD2,TRBV4-1,TRBJ2-3,few,CASSLGTSGRTDTQYF,TGCGCCAGCAGCCTAGGGACTAGCGGTCGCACAGATACGCAGTATTTT
TRBD2,TRBV4-2,TRBJ2-7,NA,CASSQVPPGTSGGLLNEQYF,TGTGCCAGCAGCCAAGTGCCCCCCGGGACTAGCGGGGGCTTATTAAACGAGCAGTACTTC
NA,TRBV7-2,TRBJ1-2,NA,CASSQRRGGAGYTF,TGTGCCAGCAGCCAACGGAGGGGGGGCGCCGGCTACACCTTC
TRBD1,TRBV2,TRBJ1-4,NA,CASSPDRAFNEKLFF,TGTGCCAGCAGTCCCGACAGGGCCTTTAATGAAAAACTGTTTTTT